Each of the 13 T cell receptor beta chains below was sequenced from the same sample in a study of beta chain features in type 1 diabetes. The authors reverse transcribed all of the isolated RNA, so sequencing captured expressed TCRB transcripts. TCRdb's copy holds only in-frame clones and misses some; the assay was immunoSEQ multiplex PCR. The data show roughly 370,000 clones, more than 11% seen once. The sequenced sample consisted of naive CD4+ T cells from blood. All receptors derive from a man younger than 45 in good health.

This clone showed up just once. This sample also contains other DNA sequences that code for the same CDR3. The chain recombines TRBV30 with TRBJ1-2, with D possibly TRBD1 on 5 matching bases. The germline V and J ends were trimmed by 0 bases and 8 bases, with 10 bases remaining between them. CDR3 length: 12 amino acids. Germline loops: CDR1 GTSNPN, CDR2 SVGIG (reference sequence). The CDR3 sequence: CAWSVLGPGYTF. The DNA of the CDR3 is TGTGCCTGGAGTGTACTGGGACCGGGCTACACCTTC.

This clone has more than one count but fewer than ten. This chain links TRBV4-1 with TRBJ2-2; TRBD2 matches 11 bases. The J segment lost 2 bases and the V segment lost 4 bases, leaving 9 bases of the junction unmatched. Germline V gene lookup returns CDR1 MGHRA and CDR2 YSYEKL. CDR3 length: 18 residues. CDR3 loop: CASSPTLRLAGNTGELFF. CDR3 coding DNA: TGCGCCAGCAGCCCGACCTTAAGACTAGCGGGAAACACCGGGGAGCTGTTTTTT.

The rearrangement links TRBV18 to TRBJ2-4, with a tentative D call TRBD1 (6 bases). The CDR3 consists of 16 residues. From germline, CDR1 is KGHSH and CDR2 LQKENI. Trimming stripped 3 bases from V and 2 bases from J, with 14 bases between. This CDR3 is CASSPLAGDTKNIQYF. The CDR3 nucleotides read TGTGCCAGCTCACCTCTGGCAGGGGATACCAAAAACATTCAGTACTTC.

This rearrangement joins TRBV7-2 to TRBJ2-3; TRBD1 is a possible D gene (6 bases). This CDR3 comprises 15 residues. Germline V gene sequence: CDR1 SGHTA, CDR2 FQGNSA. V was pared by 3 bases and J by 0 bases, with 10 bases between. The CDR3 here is CASSFRGQSTDTQYF. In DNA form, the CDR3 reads TGTGCCAGCAGCTTCAGGGGTCAGAGCACAGATACGCAGTATTTT.

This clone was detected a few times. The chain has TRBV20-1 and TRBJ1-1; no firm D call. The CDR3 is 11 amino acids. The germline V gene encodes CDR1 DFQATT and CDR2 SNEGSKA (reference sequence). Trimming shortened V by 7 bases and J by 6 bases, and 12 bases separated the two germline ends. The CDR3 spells CSGTHRAEAFF. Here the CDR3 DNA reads TGCAGTGGTACCCATCGCGCTGAAGCTTTCTTT.

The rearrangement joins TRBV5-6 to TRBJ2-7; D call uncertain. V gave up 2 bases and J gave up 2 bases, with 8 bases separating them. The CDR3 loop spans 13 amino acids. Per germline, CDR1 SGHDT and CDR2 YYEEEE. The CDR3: CASSFGQPYEQYF. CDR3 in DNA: TGTGCCAGCAGCTTTGGCCAGCCCTACGAGCAGTACTTC.

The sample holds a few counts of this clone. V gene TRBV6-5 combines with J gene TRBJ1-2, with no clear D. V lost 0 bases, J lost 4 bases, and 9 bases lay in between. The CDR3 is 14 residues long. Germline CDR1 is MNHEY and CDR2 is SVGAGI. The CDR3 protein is CASSYSSQTYGYTF. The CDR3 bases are TGTGCCAGCAGTTACTCGTCACAGACCTATGGCTACACCTTC.

CDR3 region: CASSTPNGRRMDEKLFF. The CDR3 nucleotides read TGTGCCAGCAGCACCCCGAACGGACGGAGGATGGATGAAAAACTGTTTTTT. This chain connects TRBV7-2 to TRBJ1-4; no reliable D call. Per germline, CDR1 SGHTA and CDR2 FQGNSA. The CDR3 extends over 17 amino acids. Trimming took off 5 bases at V and 6 bases at J, with 22 bases between the two ends.

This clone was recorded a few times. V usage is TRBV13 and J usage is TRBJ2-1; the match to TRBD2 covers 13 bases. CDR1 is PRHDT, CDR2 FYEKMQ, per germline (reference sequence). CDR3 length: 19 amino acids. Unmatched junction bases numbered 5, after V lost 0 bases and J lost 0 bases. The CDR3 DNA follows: TGTGCCAGCAGCTTAGGGGGACTAGCGGGACCTAGCTCCTACAATGAGCAGTTCTTC. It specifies CASSLGGLAGPSSYNEQFF.

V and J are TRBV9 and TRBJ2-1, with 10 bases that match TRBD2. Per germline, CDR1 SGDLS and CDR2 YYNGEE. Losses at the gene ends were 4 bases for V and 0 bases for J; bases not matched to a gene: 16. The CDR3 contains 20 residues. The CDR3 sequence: CASSTLPSSGGFSSYNEQFF. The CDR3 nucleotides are TGTGCCAGCAGCACCCTCCCCTCTAGCGGGGGCTTTAGCTCCTACAATGAGCAGTTCTTC.

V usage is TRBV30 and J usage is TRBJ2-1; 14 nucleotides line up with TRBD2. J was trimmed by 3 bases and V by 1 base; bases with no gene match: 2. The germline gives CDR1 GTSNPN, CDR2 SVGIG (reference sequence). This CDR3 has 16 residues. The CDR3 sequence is CAWSGGTSGGYNEQFF. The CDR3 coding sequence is TGTGCCTGGAGTGGAGGGACTAGCGGGGGCTACAATGAGCAGTTCTTC.

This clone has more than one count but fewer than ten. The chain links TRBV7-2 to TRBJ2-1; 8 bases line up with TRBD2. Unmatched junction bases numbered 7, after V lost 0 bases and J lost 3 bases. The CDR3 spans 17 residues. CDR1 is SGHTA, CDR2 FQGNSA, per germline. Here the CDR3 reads CASSLASGLANYNEQFF. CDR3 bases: TGTGCCAGCAGCTTAGCTTCCGGACTAGCTAACTACAATGAGCAGTTCTTC.

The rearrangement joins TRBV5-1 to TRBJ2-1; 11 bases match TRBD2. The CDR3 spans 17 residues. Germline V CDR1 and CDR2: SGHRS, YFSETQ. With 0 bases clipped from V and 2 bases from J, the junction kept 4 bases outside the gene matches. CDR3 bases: TGCGCCAGCAGCTTGGCAATACTAGCGGGGGCCTACAATGAGCAGTTCTTC. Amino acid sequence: CASSLAILAGAYNEQFF.